This TCR beta chain stems from a study of shared clonotypes between healthy human individuals. Study outcomes and limitations: Generation probabilities of non-shared clonotypes were lower (relative to those shared by all four donors). With a few donors compared, 5% to 5.5% of naive CD4 clonotypes were shared.

Naivety among CD8 cells was defined by CD45RO negativity and positive CCR7 selection, thereby excluding terminally differentiated effector memory CD45RA+ cells. Regarding this clone: Antigen: not known.

The DNA input per sorted-subset replicate PCR was roughly 180 ng, corresponding to some 30,000 T cell genomes. TCRdb keeps only in-frame clones here, not all; method: immunoSEQ multiplex PCR. The repertoire holds about 580,000 clones, roughly 98% seen once, with 0.3% in the top ten. The CDR3 totals 14 residues. Germline V gene data show CDR1 as MNHNS and CDR2 as SASEGT. Trimming took 7 bases from V and 7 from J, leaving 17 bases between them. Sequenced material: naive CD8+ T cells sorted from blood. The origin of this receptor is a man aged 30-40 years in good health. V usage is TRBV6-1 and J usage is TRBJ1-5; a possible D gene is TRBD1 (5 bases). CDR3 sequence (DNA): TGTGCCAGCACCTTAACAGGAGTAGGACAGCCCCAGCATTTT. This gives the protein CASTLTGVGQPQHF.